This T cell receptor beta chain was recovered during a study of blood T cell repertoires in COVID-19. The ends lost 0 bases at V and 6 bases at J; junction bases unmatched: 4. Per germline, CDR1 KGHSH and CDR2 LQKENI. CDR3 length: 15 residues. Clones were read by immunoSEQ multiplex PCR, and TCRdb kept only the in-frame ones, dropping some. The profile shows some 150,000 clones, 85% to 90% of them singletons. This sequence joins TRBV18 and TRBJ2-7; TRBD2 matches at 11 bases. The material sequenced was peripheral blood. This sequence was found in a woman aged 40-49 years with acute or convalescent COVID-19. The CDR3 spells CASSPPLLAGAEQYF. CDR3 DNA: TGTGCCAGCTCACCACCGTTACTAGCGGGAGCCGAGCAGTACTTC.